Listed below are T cell receptor beta chains from one sample, sequenced in a study of beta chain features in type 1 diabetes. Only in-frame clones appear in the TCRdb table, and some are missing; sequencing was by immunoSEQ multiplex PCR. The repertoire includes hundreds of thousands of clones, roughly a sixth of them detected once, and under 0.095% sits in the top ten. The sequenced sample was naive CD4+ T cells from blood. All receptors come from a man between 18 and 29 years old in good health. Both conserved end residues are part of each CDR3. D genes are given only for firm matches. For some rows the clone size is stated as once, few or many, or as a class when expanded; others skip it.

V gene,J gene,clone size,D gene,CDR3 protein,CDR3 DNA
TRBV6-5,TRBJ2-1,few,TRBD2,CASSRGGLDEQFF,TGTGCCAGCAGCCGCGGGGGGCTTGATGAGCAGTTCTTC
TRBV6-1,TRBJ1-5,.,.,CASSENRALQPQHF,TGTGCCAGCAGTGAAAACAGGGCCCTTCAGCCCCAGCATTTT
TRBV14,TRBJ1-1,.,.,CASSQEIPNRKRTEAFF,TGTGCCAGCAGCCAAGAAATACCGAACAGGAAACGGACTGAAGCTTTCTTT
TRBV4-3,TRBJ2-2,.,.,CASSQDGRIYTGELFF,TGCGCCAGCAGCCAAGATGGCAGGATTTACACCGGGGAGCTGTTTTTT
TRBV9,TRBJ2-3,.,.,CASSLGLATDTQYF,TGTGCCAGCAGCTTGGGACTGGCGACAGATACGCAGTATTTT
TRBV6-1,TRBJ1-3,few,.,CASSPRGNSGNTIYF,TGTGCCAGCTCTCCCCGAGGGAACTCTGGAAACACCATATATTTT
TRBV5-1,TRBJ1-2,.,.,CASSLTANCGYTF,TGCGCCAGCAGCTTGACAGCTAACTGTGGCTACACCTTC
TRBV5-1,TRBJ2-5,.,TRBD2,CASSRTPGLAGETQYF,TGCGCCAGCAGCAGGACTCCGGGACTAGCGGGAGAGACCCAGTACTTC
TRBV7-9,TRBJ2-7,.,.,CASSSDSPLSYEQYF,TGTGCCAGCAGCTCGGACAGTCCCCTATCCTACGAGCAGTACTTC
TRBV27,TRBJ2-7,once,TRBD1,CASSLYGTGYPYEQYF,TGTGCCAGCAGTTTATATGGGACAGGGTACCCCTACGAGCAGTACTTC
TRBV10-3,TRBJ1-2,few,.,CAISADRFGYTF,TGTGCCATCAGTGCCGACAGGTTTGGCTACACCTTC
TRBV28,TRBJ2-7,.,TRBD1,CASSFRDRVAYEQYF,TGTGCCAGCAGTTTCCGGGACAGGGTGGCCTACGAGCAGTACTTC
TRBV18,TRBJ2-2,.,.,CASSPLWGRKDTGELFF,TGTGCCAGCTCACCACTATGGGGCCGGAAGGACACCGGGGAGCTGTTTTTT
TRBV5-1,TRBJ2-3,few,TRBD1,CASSKPPWTGGKDTQYF,TGCGCCAGCAGCAAACCCCCATGGACAGGGGGTAAAGATACGCAGTATTTT
TRBV5-1,TRBJ2-5,.,.,CASSLEVGGETQYF,TGCGCCAGCAGCTTGGAAGTCGGCGGGGAGACCCAGTACTTC
TRBV20-1,TRBJ1-1,.,.,CSARDKVYAFF,TGCAGTGCTAGAGATAAAGTGTACGCTTTCTTT
TRBV4-1,TRBJ1-3,few,.,CASSPSGGENRNTIYF,TGCGCCAGCAGCCCCTCGGGAGGGGAGAATAGAAACACCATATATTTT
TRBV9,TRBJ1-3,few,.,CASSAGRLSGNTIYF,TGTGCCAGCAGCGCCGGCCGACTCTCTGGAAACACCATATATTTT
TRBV18,TRBJ2-7,once,TRBD1,CASHPDRGRLEQYF,TGTGCCAGTCACCCGGACAGGGGGCGCCTCGAGCAGTACTTC
TRBV7-3,TRBJ2-5,few,.,CASSVSPGDGTQYF,TGTGCCAGCAGCGTCTCCCCGGGAGATGGGACCCAGTACTTC
TRBV7-2,TRBJ2-7,few,.,CASSSTIYEQYF,TGTGCCAGCAGCTCAACTATATACGAGCAGTACTTC
TRBV7-2,TRBJ2-7,few,.,CASSLNRVRGEQYF,TGTGCCAGCAGCTTAAATCGGGTGAGGGGGGAGCAGTACTTC
TRBV19,TRBJ2-1,few,TRBD2,CASSTAGLESYNEQFF,TGTGCCAGTAGTACAGCGGGACTGGAGTCCTACAATGAGCAGTTCTTC
TRBV11-2,TRBJ1-1,.,.,CASSLRAEAFF,TGTGCCAGCAGCTTAAGGGCAGAAGCTTTCTTT
TRBV18,TRBJ1-2,.,.,CASSPGQNYGYTF,TGTGCCAGCTCACCAGGGCAGAACTATGGCTACACCTTC
TRBV7-9,TRBJ2-5,few,TRBD2,CASSPGTSAETQYF,TGTGCCAGCAGCCCCGGGACTAGCGCGGAGACCCAGTACTTC
TRBV4-1,TRBJ2-1,.,TRBD1,CASSAPGTAHNEQFF,TGCGCCAGCAGCGCTCCCGGGACAGCTCACAATGAGCAGTTCTTC
TRBV29-1,TRBJ2-3,.,.,CSVRGRMTDTQYF,TGCAGCGTCCGTGGGAGAATGACAGATACGCAGTATTTT
TRBV5-1,TRBJ2-6,few,.,CASSLRLSGANVLTF,TGCGCCAGCAGCTTGAGGCTCTCTGGGGCCAACGTCCTGACTTTC
TRBV30,TRBJ1-1,few,.,CAWQTGNTEAFF,TGTGCCTGGCAGACAGGGAACACTGAAGCTTTCTTT
TRBV4-2,TRBJ2-2,.,TRBD2,CASRPAGVATGELFF,TGTGCCAGCAGACCAGCGGGAGTCGCGACCGGGGAGCTGTTTTTT
TRBV10-3,TRBJ2-3,.,TRBD2,CAAGIGGGDTQYF,TGTGCCGCCGGGATCGGGGGGGGAGATACGCAGTATTTT
TRBV27,TRBJ1-5,.,.,CASSPYQPQHF,TGTGCCAGCAGTCCATACCAGCCCCAGCATTTT
TRBV9,TRBJ1-5,.,.,CASSVGTTGQPQHF,TGTGCCAGCAGCGTAGGAACGACAGGCCAGCCCCAGCATTTT
TRBV2,TRBJ1-2,.,.,CASSAEGYGYTF,TGTGCCAGCAGTGCGGAGGGTTATGGCTACACCTTC
TRBV28,TRBJ1-2,few,TRBD1,CASSQDRVGGYTF,TGTGCCAGCAGTCAAGACAGGGTTGGTGGCTACACCTTC
TRBV28,TRBJ2-7,few,TRBD2,CASLGDLAGAYRYEQYF,TGTGCCAGCTTGGGTGATCTAGCGGGGGCTTATCGCTACGAGCAGTACTTC
TRBV6-6,TRBJ2-6,few,.,CASTSLGYSGANVLTF,TGTGCCAGCACAAGTCTGGGATACTCTGGGGCCAACGTCCTGACTTTC
TRBV5-4,TRBJ1-1,.,.,CASSSGQNTEAFF,TGTGCCAGCAGCTCCGGACAGAACACTGAAGCTTTCTTT
TRBV19,TRBJ1-2,.,.,CASIPRNRNYGYTF,TGTGCCAGTATTCCGCGAAACAGGAACTATGGCTACACCTTC